This is a list of T cell receptor beta chains from one sample in a study of identical twins. MiXCR, applied by TCRdb to the 5' RACE reads, yields one record per CDR3 protein. Counted here are roughly 570,000 distinct CDR3 sequences, nearly 10% occurring once; the ten biggest clones make up roughly 3.2%. The data were also submitted as part of a second study, on yellow fever vaccine responses in identical twins.

The material sequenced was PBMCs. The receptors originated from a woman under 30 in good health. The CDR3 runs from the conserved cysteine through the conserved F or W. The order of the fields is D gene, J gene, CDR3 length, clone size, V gene, CDR3 DNA, CDR3 protein. D genes are given only for firm matches. Some rows mark clone size as missing; the rest say once, few, many or name a class of expanded clone.

d_gene: TRBD1
j_gene: TRBJ2-5
len: 11
abundance: few
v_gene: TRBV12-3/TRBV12-4
CDR3nt: TGTGCCAGCAGTGTACAGGGGAGAAAGTACTTC
CDR3aa: CASSVQGRKYF

d_gene: .
j_gene: TRBJ2-2
len: 13
abundance: many
v_gene: TRBV29-1
CDR3nt: TGCAGCGTTGCCCAGACGAACACCGGGGAGCTGTTTTTT
CDR3aa: CSVAQTNTGELFF

d_gene: TRBD2
j_gene: TRBJ2-5
len: 16
abundance: few
v_gene: TRBV12-3/TRBV12-4
CDR3nt: TGTGCCAGCAGTCCCCCAGCGGGGTGGGGCCAAGAGACCCAGTACTTC
CDR3aa: CASSPPAGWGQETQYF

d_gene: .
j_gene: TRBJ2-3
len: 15
abundance: many
v_gene: TRBV7-9
CDR3nt: TGTGCCAGCAGCTTTCCGGGGATAAGTACAGATACGCAGTATTTT
CDR3aa: CASSFPGISTDTQYF

d_gene: .
j_gene: TRBJ2-1
len: 12
abundance: many
v_gene: TRBV29-1
CDR3nt: TGCAGCGTTGTGTGGGTGGTCGATGAGCAGTTCTTC
CDR3aa: CSVVWVVDEQFF

d_gene: .
j_gene: TRBJ2-5
len: 12
abundance: .
v_gene: TRBV7-6
CDR3nt: TGTGCCACCTCGGTTTTTACGGAGACCCAGTACTTC
CDR3aa: CATSVFTETQYF

d_gene: .
j_gene: TRBJ1-1
len: 12
abundance: few
v_gene: TRBV7-2
CDR3nt: TGTGCCAGCAGCTCAGGACAGACTAGAGCTTTCTTT
CDR3aa: CASSSGQTRAFF

d_gene: TRBD1
j_gene: TRBJ1-6
len: 15
abundance: few
v_gene: TRBV15
CDR3nt: TGTGCCACCAGCAGAGATGACAGGGGAGACTCACCCCTCCACTTT
CDR3aa: CATSRDDRGDSPLHF

d_gene: .
j_gene: TRBJ2-5
len: 13
abundance: many
v_gene: TRBV2
CDR3nt: TGTGCCAGCAGCATAGACAGAGGAGAGACCCAGTACTTC
CDR3aa: CASSIDRGETQYF

d_gene: .
j_gene: TRBJ2-2
len: 14
abundance: many
v_gene: TRBV10-3
CDR3nt: TGTGCCACTACCCAGTGGCCAGACACCGGGGAGCTGTTTTTT
CDR3aa: CATTQWPDTGELFF

d_gene: .
j_gene: TRBJ2-3
len: 15
abundance: few
v_gene: TRBV12-3/TRBV12-4
CDR3nt: TGTGCCAGCCGCTATAGCGGTCCCGACACAGATACGCAGTATTTT
CDR3aa: CASRYSGPDTDTQYF

d_gene: .
j_gene: TRBJ2-7
len: 12
abundance: .
v_gene: TRBV20-1
CDR3nt: TGCAGTGCGGTAAGGGCAGGCTACGAGCAGTACTTC
CDR3aa: CSAVRAGYEQYF

d_gene: .
j_gene: TRBJ2-7
len: 14
abundance: few
v_gene: TRBV6-2/TRBV6-3
CDR3nt: TGTGCCAGCAGTTACTCGATTGTAGCATACGAGCAGTACTTC
CDR3aa: CASSYSIVAYEQYF

d_gene: .
j_gene: TRBJ1-4
len: 13
abundance: .
v_gene: TRBV20-1
CDR3nt: TGCAGTGCGATAGGGGAAGCTAATGAAAAACTGTTTTTT
CDR3aa: CSAIGEANEKLFF

d_gene: TRBD1
j_gene: TRBJ2-7
len: 15
abundance: few
v_gene: TRBV4-1
CDR3nt: TGCGCCAGCAGCCAAGACGAGACAGGGACCTACGAGCAGTACTTC
CDR3aa: CASSQDETGTYEQYF

d_gene: TRBD2
j_gene: TRBJ2-7
len: 14
abundance: many
v_gene: TRBV7-2
CDR3nt: TGTGCCAGCAGCCTTACTAGCGGAAATTACGAGCAGTACTTC
CDR3aa: CASSLTSGNYEQYF

d_gene: TRBD2
j_gene: TRBJ2-3
len: 16
abundance: many
v_gene: TRBV12-3/TRBV12-4
CDR3nt: TGTGCCAGCAGCCAAGCGGGGGGCTCGAGCACAGATACGCAGTATTTT
CDR3aa: CASSQAGGSSTDTQYF

d_gene: TRBD2
j_gene: TRBJ2-5
len: 15
abundance: many
v_gene: TRBV7-2
CDR3nt: TGTGCCAGCAGCTATACTAGCGGGAGTGAAGAGACCCAGTACTTC
CDR3aa: CASSYTSGSEETQYF

d_gene: .
j_gene: TRBJ1-1
len: 13
abundance: few
v_gene: TRBV20-1
CDR3nt: TGCAGTGCTAGAGCGGGCCTGAACACTGAAGCTTTCTTT
CDR3aa: CSARAGLNTEAFF

d_gene: TRBD2
j_gene: TRBJ2-1
len: 17
abundance: .
v_gene: TRBV29-1
CDR3nt: TGCAGCGTTCCGACATGGACTAGCGGGTCTTACTACAATGAGCAGTTCTTC
CDR3aa: CSVPTWTSGSYYNEQFF

d_gene: TRBD1
j_gene: TRBJ2-3
len: 15
abundance: .
v_gene: TRBV15
CDR3nt: TGTGCCACCAGCAGAGACGAACAGGGGTTAGATACGCAGTATTTT
CDR3aa: CATSRDEQGLDTQYF

d_gene: .
j_gene: TRBJ2-1
len: 16
abundance: .
v_gene: TRBV5-1
CDR3nt: TGCGCCAGCAGCCGGGACTCATCGAGCTCCTACAATGAGCAGTTCTTC
CDR3aa: CASSRDSSSSYNEQFF

d_gene: .
j_gene: TRBJ1-6
len: 16
abundance: many
v_gene: TRBV3-1
CDR3nt: TGTGCCAGCAGCCAGGGTGGGACGGCTTATAATTCACCCCTCCACTTT
CDR3aa: CASSQGGTAYNSPLHF

d_gene: .
j_gene: TRBJ1-2
len: 14
abundance: few
v_gene: TRBV10-3
CDR3nt: TGTGCCGGGTCTCAGGAATCTGCTAACTATGGCTACACCTTC
CDR3aa: CAGSQESANYGYTF

d_gene: .
j_gene: TRBJ1-4
len: 15
abundance: many
v_gene: TRBV28
CDR3nt: TGTGCCAGCAGTTTAAACAGAAGACAGGAGGAAAAACTGTTTTTT
CDR3aa: CASSLNRRQEEKLFF

d_gene: TRBD1
j_gene: TRBJ2-7
len: 14
abundance: many
v_gene: TRBV20-1
CDR3nt: TGCAGTGCCTCAACCGGGACAGGCGTCTACGAGCAGTACTTC
CDR3aa: CSASTGTGVYEQYF

d_gene: .
j_gene: TRBJ2-3
len: 13
abundance: many
v_gene: TRBV6-2/TRBV6-3
CDR3nt: TGTGCCAGCAGTAGGTCTTTCACAGATACGCAGTATTTT
CDR3aa: CASSRSFTDTQYF

d_gene: .
j_gene: TRBJ2-5
len: 14
abundance: few
v_gene: TRBV9
CDR3nt: TGTGCCAGCAGCGACGGAGAATTGGGAGAGACCCAGTACTTC
CDR3aa: CASSDGELGETQYF

d_gene: TRBD1
j_gene: TRBJ2-3
len: 16
abundance: many
v_gene: TRBV27
CDR3nt: TGTGCCAGCAGTCTCTCAGGGGGCTGGGGTACAGATACGCAGTATTTT
CDR3aa: CASSLSGGWGTDTQYF

d_gene: .
j_gene: TRBJ2-2
len: 16
abundance: few
v_gene: TRBV3-1
CDR3nt: TGTGCCAGCAGCCCCCTAGCGTCATCGAACACCGGGGAGCTGTTTTTT
CDR3aa: CASSPLASSNTGELFF

d_gene: TRBD2
j_gene: TRBJ2-1
len: 18
abundance: few
v_gene: TRBV11-2
CDR3nt: TGTGCCAGCAGCCCACTGGGCGGGGGGCTTCTGGGGTACAATGAGCAGTTCTTC
CDR3aa: CASSPLGGGLLGYNEQFF

d_gene: .
j_gene: TRBJ2-2
len: 16
abundance: .
v_gene: TRBV6-5
CDR3nt: TGTGCCAGCAGTTACTCACAGAAACTGAACACCGGGGAGCTGTTTTTT
CDR3aa: CASSYSQKLNTGELFF